This TCR beta chain appears in the sequencing data of a study of lung T cells in sarcoidosis with Löfgren's syndrome. Study-level background: Löfgren's syndrome patients were the main repertoire analysis focus.

Study-level points and caveats: The most expanded V genes in Löfgren's patients were reportedly TRAV12-1 and TRBV2. Shared TRAV12-1 and TRBV2 CDR3 motifs across Löfgren's syndrome patients reportedly suggested public CD4+ TCRs.

Comments on this clonotype: The antigen remains unidentified.

V was pared by 3 bases and J by 3 bases, with 17 bases between. This CDR3 region has 16 residues. Germline V CDR1 and CDR2: MDHEN, SYDVKM. One entry per CDR3 protein, called by TCRdb with MiXCR from the reads. The sample includes roughly 63,000 distinct CDR3 sequences, over 20% seen only once; the top ten take about 2.3%. This chain links TRBV28 with TRBJ2-5; weak D call: TRBD2 (5 bases). Sample: CD4+ T cells from PBMCs. This TCR came from a human donor with sarcoidosis (Löfgren's syndrome or another form), or a control subject (not recorded which). The CDR3 protein is CASSFGGALSEETQYF. The CDR3 nucleotides read TGTGCCAGCAGTTTCGGAGGTGCTCTAAGCGAAGAGACCCAGTACTTC.